A single sample is the source of the 23 T cell receptor beta chains below, sequenced in a study of blood T cell repertoires in COVID-19. Profiled with immunoSEQ multiplex PCR; TCRdb holds only in-frame clones, not every one. The table lists fewer than 200,000 clones, under 85% of them singletons. Sample: peripheral blood. The receptor set was obtained from a woman in her 70s with COVID-19, enrolled during active disease.

The CDR3 is CSAHTQEGPQETQYF. CDR3 nucleotides: TGCAGCGCCCATACACAGGAGGGACCACAAGAGACCCAGTACTTC. The chain joins TRBV29-1 to TRBJ2-5; maybe TRBD2 (6 bases). This CDR3 has 15 residues. V was cut by 7 bases and J by 2 bases, with 20 bases left in between. CDR1 is SQVTM and CDR2 is ANQGSEA in the germline V gene.

This chain joins TRBV7-9 and TRBJ1-2; TRBD1 is a possible D gene (6 bases). V was clipped by 5 bases and J by 7 bases, with 11 bases between them. Germline values: CDR1 SEHNR, CDR2 FQNEAQ (reference sequence). This CDR3 comprises 12 residues. CDR3 in amino acids: CASSPDRSGYTF. Here the CDR3 DNA reads TGTGCCAGCAGCCCCGACAGGTCTGGCTACACCTTC.

The chain uses TRBV6-2 or TRBV6-3 and TRBJ2-3; 8 bases map to TRBD1. V lost 2 bases to trimming and J lost 2 bases; unmatched junction nucleotides: 18. The CDR3 has 20 amino acids. CDR1 and CDR2 (germline): MNHEY, SVGEGT. CDR3 in DNA: TGTGCCAGCAGTTACAATTCGGTTTGGACAGGGCAGGATTACACAGATACGCAGTATTTT. This gives the protein CASSYNSVWTGQDYTDTQYF.

This rearrangement joins TRBV7-8 to TRBJ2-7, with D possibly TRBD2 on 5 matching bases. The CDR3 totals 14 residues. Germline V CDR1 and CDR2: SGHVS, FQNEAQ. The V gene lost 1 base and the J gene lost 6 bases, with 13 bases spanning the gap. For the CDR3, the DNA is TGTGCCAGCAGCTTAGGAGGGAGAAAGGTCGAGCAGTACTTC. Translating gives CASSLGGRKVEQYF.

V and J are TRBV5-1 and TRBJ2-6, with D unresolved. The ends were cut back, 0 bases at V and 1 base at J, with 5 bases in the middle. Germline V gene data show CDR1 as SGHRS and CDR2 as YFSETQ. The CDR3 is made up of 15 amino acids. CDR3 loop: CASSLVASGANVLTF. The DNA of the CDR3 is TGCGCCAGCAGCTTGGTGGCATCTGGGGCCAACGTCCTGACTTTC.

The chain is built from TRBV18 and TRBJ1-5; D is ambiguous. This CDR3 contains 14 residues. CDR1 is KGHSH and CDR2 is LQKENI in the germline V gene. The V end was cut by 3 bases, the J end by 5 bases, with 11 bases between. The CDR3 here is CASSPQGRDQPQHF. CDR3 nucleotide sequence: TGTGCCAGCTCACCCCAAGGGAGGGATCAGCCCCAGCATTTT.

The sample holds one count of this clone. V is TRBV5-1 and J is TRBJ2-5, with TRBD1 matching over 7 bases. V dropped 4 bases and J dropped 2; count of bases not matched to a gene: 5. This CDR3 is built from 14 residues. Germline CDR1 is SGHRS and CDR2 is YFSETQ. CDR3 sequence (DNA): TGCGCCAGCAGCCCTGGGGGACAGCAAGAGACCCAGTACTTC. Protein: CASSPGGQQETQYF. Full variable domain (outside the CDR3, taken from reference TRBV5-1 and TRBJ2-5): KAGVTQTPRYLIKTRGQQVTLSCSPISGHRSVSWYQQTPGQGLQFLFEYFSETQRNKGNFPGRFSGRQFSNSRSEMNVSTLELGDSALYLCASSPGGQQETQYFGPGTRLLVL.

The chain couples TRBV19 to TRBJ2-7; D perhaps matches TRBD1 (6 bases). CDR1 LNHDA and CDR2 SQIVND come from the germline V gene (reference sequence). Trimming pared 4 bases from V and 0 bases from J, leaving 13 bases between. The CDR3 runs 15 residues. The CDR3 reads CASSTRTTGSYEQYF. CDR3 nucleotides: TGTGCCAGTAGTACCCGCACGACAGGCTCCTACGAGCAGTACTTC.

The chain is built from TRBV30 and TRBJ2-3; tentative D call: TRBD1 (6 bases). Germline values: CDR1 GTSNPN, CDR2 SVGIG (reference sequence). V shed 0 bases and J shed 0 bases, with 16 bases lying between them. The CDR3 is made up of 17 amino acids. The CDR3 coding sequence is TGTGCCTGGAGTGTACGGGTGACAGGCTTTAGCACAGATACGCAGTATTTT. Residues: CAWSVRVTGFSTDTQYF.

This rearrangement joins TRBV25-1 to TRBJ2-1; 8 bases agree with TRBD2. Germline V gene sequence: CDR1 MGHDK, CDR2 SYGVNS. V lost 4 bases to trimming and J lost 7 bases; unmatched junction nucleotides: 15. This CDR3 is 17 amino acids long. The CDR3 protein is CASSAPSGTRKRNEQFF. CDR3 in DNA: TGTGCCAGCAGTGCTCCCTCCGGGACTAGAAAGAGAAATGAGCAGTTCTTC.

This clone was found a few times. V is TRBV4-2 and J is TRBJ1-5; D possibly corresponds to TRBD1 (6 bases). Germline V lookup: CDR1 LGHNA, CDR2 YNFKEQ. The CDR3 loop spans 17 amino acids. V lost 1 base and J lost 0, with 13 bases in between. The DNA for the CDR3 is TGTGCCAGCAGCCAAGGGCTCGGACAGAATAGCAATCAGCCCCAGCATTTT. Protein product: CASSQGLGQNSNQPQHF.

The chain joins TRBV5-1 to TRBJ2-5; tentatively, D is TRBD1 (6 bases). Germline V gene data show CDR1 as SGHRS and CDR2 as YFSETQ. The CDR3 totals 14 residues. V lost 4 bases to trimming and J lost 2 bases, with 12 bases between them. The CDR3 loop is CASSNTGNQETQYF. The CDR3 DNA follows: TGCGCCAGCAGCAACACAGGGAATCAAGAGACCCAGTACTTC.

The chain has TRBV5-4 and TRBJ1-2, with D uncertain. This CDR3 is 14 amino acids long. Per germline, CDR1 SGHNT and CDR2 YYREEE (reference sequence). V was trimmed by 0 bases and J by 1 base, leaving 7 bases between them. The CDR3 DNA is TGTGCCAGCAGCTTGGCTGAGAATAACTATGGCTACACCTTC. Translation gives CASSLAENNYGYTF.

This chain connects TRBV29-1 to TRBJ1-2, with a tentative D call TRBD1 (5 bases). Germline loops: CDR1 SQVTM, CDR2 ANQGSEA. V lost 4 bases and J lost 4, with 10 bases in between. CDR3 length: 12 amino acids. The CDR3 DNA sequence: TGCAGCGTTGCGCCAGGGCTCTATGGCTACACCTTC. Residues: CSVAPGLYGYTF.

V is TRBV5-1 and J is TRBJ2-5, with TRBD2 matching over 10 bases. The CDR3 spans 15 residues. The trim removed 3 bases at V and 3 bases at J, leaving 5 bases unmatched. Germline CDR1 and CDR2: SGHRS and YFSETQ. CDR3: CASSSNGLAEETQYF. The DNA of the CDR3 is TGCGCCAGCAGCTCGAACGGACTAGCGGAAGAGACCCAGTACTTC.

The CDR3 sequence: CASSYAGTGGFSNQPQHF. For the CDR3, the DNA is TGTGCCAGCAGTTACGCCGGGACAGGGGGCTTCAGCAATCAGCCCCAGCATTTT. The rearrangement joins TRBV6-2 or TRBV6-3 to TRBJ1-5; 12 bases match TRBD1. In germline, CDR1 is MNHEY, CDR2 SVGEGT. The junction had 6 bases not matched to a gene; V was cut back by 2 bases and J by 1 base. The CDR3 consists of 18 residues.

The J gene is TRBJ1-5, the V gene TRBV2; D possibly corresponds to TRBD1 (6 bases). This CDR3 comprises 14 residues. CDR1 and CDR2 from the germline V gene are SNHLY and FYNNEI. The germline V and J ends were trimmed by 6 bases and 1 base, with 10 bases remaining between them. This CDR3 reads CASSGQQSNQPQHF. CDR3 in DNA: TGTGCCAGCAGCGGACAGCAAAGCAATCAGCCCCAGCATTTT.

The gene calls are TRBV28 and TRBJ2-7, with TRBD2 identical over 10 bases. V gave up 6 bases and J gave up 0 bases; unmatched junction bases: 5. Germline CDR1 reads MDHEN; CDR2 reads SYDVKM. The CDR3 has 15 amino acids. CDR3 DNA sequence: TGTGCCAGCAGAGCTAGCGGGAGCAGCTCCTACGAGCAGTACTTC. It codes for CASRASGSSSYEQYF.

V and J are TRBV28 and TRBJ1-1, with 7 bases lining up with TRBD1. The germline gives CDR1 MDHEN, CDR2 SYDVKM. The V and J ends lost 6 bases and 0 bases, in that order; junction bases with no gene match: 10. This CDR3 is 16 amino acids long. This CDR3 is CASSRRGRGMNTEAFF. DNA for the CDR3: TGTGCCAGCAGCCGGCGGGGCAGGGGGATGAACACTGAAGCTTTCTTT.

This clone was counted once. The chain joins TRBV4-3 to TRBJ2-2; 11 bases are shared with TRBD2. This CDR3 is 17 amino acids long. Germline V gene data show CDR1 as LGHNA and CDR2 as YSLEER. Trimming removed 0 bases from V and 6 bases from J; junction bases left unmatched: 6. The CDR3 loop reads CASSQDSLAGGSGELFF. The CDR3 DNA reads TGCGCCAGCAGCCAAGATTCGCTAGCGGGAGGATCCGGGGAGCTGTTTTTT.

The rearrangement uses TRBV6-5 and TRBJ1-5; D ambiguous. CDR3 length: 14 residues. Between the trimmed V and J ends, which lost 9 bases and 8 bases, there was a span of 20 bases. Germline-derived CDR1 and CDR2 are MNHEY and SVGAGI. The chain's CDR3 is CASSPGGSMEPQHF. CDR3 bases: TGTGCCAGTAGCCCCGGAGGGTCTATGGAGCCCCAGCATTTT.

The rearrangement joins TRBV2 to TRBJ1-2, with a weak D call TRBD1 (5 bases). Germline V gene sequence: CDR1 SNHLY, CDR2 FYNNEI. V shed 4 bases and J shed 7 bases, with 16 bases lying between them. The CDR3 spans 14 residues. The CDR3 bases are TGTGCCAGCAGTGTCTTGGGCAGGGCGACTGGCTACACCTTC. This gives the protein CASSVLGRATGYTF.

V gene TRBV28 combines with J gene TRBJ1-5; 7 positions match TRBD1. The CDR3 has 19 residues. V lost 1 base to trimming and J lost 4 bases; unmatched junction nucleotides: 16. Germline assignment: CDR1 MDHEN and CDR2 SYDVKM. CDR3 bases: TGTGCCAGCAGTTTATATAGTTTTGAGAGAACAGGGGTGAATCAGCCCCAGCATTTT. Its translation is CASSLYSFERTGVNQPQHF.